These T cell receptor beta chains were read from a single sample in a study of cytomegalovirus exposure and HLA in healthy donors. Method: immunoSEQ multiplex PCR; TCRdb's copy keeps in-frame clones and lacks some. The sample shows 90,000 or so clones, around 96% of them seen only once. Sequencing input: PBMCs. Receptor source: a man aged 18 to 35 in good health and CMV-seronegative. CDR3s include the opening cysteine and the closing phenylalanine or tryptophan. Fields, in order: CDR3 length, J gene, D gene, clone size, V gene, CDR3 protein, CDR3 DNA. The D gene is left open where the match is weak. Size values are once, few and many counts, or a class for expanded clones, and some rows have none.

>14|TRBJ1-1|NA|NA|TRBV30
CAWSPTGSGTEAFF
TGTGCCTGGAGTCCGACAGGCTCGGGGACTGAAGCTTTCTTT
>18|TRBJ1-5|NA|NA|TRBV4-1
CASSQDSQHRPLVQPQHF
TGCGCCAGCAGCCAAGATAGCCAGCACAGGCCCTTAGTTCAGCCCCAGCATTTT
>14|TRBJ1-2|NA|NA|TRBV4-1
CASTEMGGLRGYTF
TGCGCCAGTACAGAAATGGGGGGGTTGCGCGGCTACACCTTC
>16|TRBJ2-2|NA|NA|TRBV27
CASSLFVARGSWELFF
TGTGCCAGCAGTTTATTTGTTGCTAGAGGATCCTGGGAGCTGTTTTTT
>16|TRBJ1-1|TRBD1|NA|TRBV18
CASSPFGTGGFSEAFF
TGTGCCAGCTCACCCTTCGGGACAGGGGGCTTCTCTGAAGCTTTCTTT
>17|TRBJ2-3|TRBD2|NA|TRBV5-1
CASSLSPLGLAGDTQYF
TGCGCCAGCAGCTTGTCTCCCCTGGGACTAGCAGGAGATACGCAGTATTTT
>17|TRBJ2-7|TRBD2|NA|TRBV11-2
CASSLDRLAGGFYEQYF
TGTGCCAGCAGCTTAGATCGGCTAGCGGGAGGATTTTACGAGCAGTACTTC
>16|TRBJ1-3|NA|once|TRBV12-5
CASGLVLTNSGNTIYF
TGTGCTAGTGGTTTGGTACTAACCAACTCTGGAAACACCATATATTTT
>14|TRBJ2-7|TRBD1|NA|TRBV25-1
CASTTRDSNYEQYF
TGTGCCAGCACCACCCGGGACAGTAACTACGAGCAGTACTTC
>14|TRBJ2-5|NA|once|TRBV23-1
CASSRGPRRETQYF
TGCGCCAGCAGTCGAGGGCCCCGCCGAGAGACCCAGTACTTC
>14|TRBJ1-3|NA|NA|TRBV7-9
CASSLTAREDTIYF
TGTGCCAGCAGCTTAACGGCCAGGGAGGACACCATATATTTT
>15|TRBJ1-5|NA|NA|TRBV27
CASSLSAFGGQPQHF
TGTGCCAGCAGTTTATCGGCTTTTGGGGGGCAGCCCCAGCATTTT
>17|TRBJ1-1|NA|once|TRBV19
CASSIRGRGALNTEAFF
TGTGCCAGTAGTATTCGCGGGAGGGGGGCATTGAACACTGAAGCTTTCTTT
>15|TRBJ1-1|NA|NA|TRBV27
CASSLLDRRNTEAFF
TGTGCCAGCAGTTTACTTGACAGGCGAAACACTGAAGCTTTCTTT
>13|TRBJ2-7|TRBD1|NA|TRBV29-1
CSVVHRGSYEQYF
TGCAGCGTTGTACACAGGGGTTCCTACGAGCAGTACTTC
>18|TRBJ1-3|TRBD1|NA|TRBV10-3
CAISESLGTEFSGNTIYF
TGTGCCATCAGTGAGTCGTTGGGGACAGAGTTCTCTGGAAACACCATATATTTT
>13|TRBJ2-3|NA|NA|TRBV9
CASSVAPQDTQYF
TGTGCCAGCAGCGTAGCTCCGCAGGATACGCAGTATTTT